This T cell receptor (beta chain) was identified in a study of sequential checkpoint blockade in melanoma. Study overall: After both sequences, patients received maintenance nivolumab.

TCRdb's table, derived via immunoSEQ multiplex PCR, lists solely in-frame clones and lacks some. The sample yields about 5,100 clones, approximately 75% seen once. The CDR3 covers 15 residues. Germline V lookup: CDR1 MNHEY, CDR2 SMNVEV (reference sequence). Trimming left V 0 bases short and J 3 bases short, with 11 bases between. The treatment is: randomized to nivolumab then ipilimumab (arm A) or the reverse (arm B). PBMC sorting kept live CD3+CD8+ cells without CD19 or CD56. This sequence was found in a human patient with melanoma. Some clones in this sample may be carry-over from other donors' samples. The chain combines TRBV27 with TRBJ1-2; D is possibly TRBD1 (5 bases). Sequences were derived from CD8+ T cells sorted from blood (inferred from file names), sampled from a patient given nivolumab and ipilimumab in sequence. CDR3 region: CASSLSVQGYYGYTF. CDR3 DNA sequence: TGTGCCAGCAGTTTATCCGTCCAGGGATACTATGGCTACACCTTC.